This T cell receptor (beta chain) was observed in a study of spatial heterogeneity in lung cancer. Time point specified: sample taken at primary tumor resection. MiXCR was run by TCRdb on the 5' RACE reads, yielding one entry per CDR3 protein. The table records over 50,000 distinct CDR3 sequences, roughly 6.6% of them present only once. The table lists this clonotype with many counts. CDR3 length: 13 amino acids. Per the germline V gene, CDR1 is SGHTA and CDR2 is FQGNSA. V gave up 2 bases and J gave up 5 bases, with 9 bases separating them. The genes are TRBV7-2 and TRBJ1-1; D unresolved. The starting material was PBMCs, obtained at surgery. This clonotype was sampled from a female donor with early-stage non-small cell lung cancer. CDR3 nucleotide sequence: TGTGCCAGCAGCTTAACGACGGAAACTGAAGCTTTCTTT. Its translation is CASSLTTETEAFF.